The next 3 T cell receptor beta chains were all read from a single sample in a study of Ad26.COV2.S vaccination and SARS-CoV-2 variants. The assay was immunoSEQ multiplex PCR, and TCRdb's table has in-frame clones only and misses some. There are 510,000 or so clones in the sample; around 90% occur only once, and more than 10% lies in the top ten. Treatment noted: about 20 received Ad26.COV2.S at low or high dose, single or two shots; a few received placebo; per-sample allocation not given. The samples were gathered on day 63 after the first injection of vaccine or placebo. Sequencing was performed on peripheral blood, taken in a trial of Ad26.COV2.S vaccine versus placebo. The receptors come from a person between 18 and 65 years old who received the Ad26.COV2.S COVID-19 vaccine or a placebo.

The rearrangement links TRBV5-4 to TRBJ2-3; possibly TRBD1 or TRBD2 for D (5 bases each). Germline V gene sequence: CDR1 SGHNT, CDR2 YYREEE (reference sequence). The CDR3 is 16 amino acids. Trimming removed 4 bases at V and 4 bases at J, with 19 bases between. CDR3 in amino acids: CASSPGGGRSADTQYF. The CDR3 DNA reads TGTGCCAGCAGCCCAGGTGGGGGTAGGAGTGCAGATACGCAGTATTTT.

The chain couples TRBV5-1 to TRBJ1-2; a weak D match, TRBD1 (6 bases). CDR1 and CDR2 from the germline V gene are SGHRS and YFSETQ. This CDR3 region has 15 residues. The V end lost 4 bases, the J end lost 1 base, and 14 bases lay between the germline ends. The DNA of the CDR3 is TGCGCCAGCAGCCCCGGACAGCCTCTTAACTATGGCTACACCTTC. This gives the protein CASSPGQPLNYGYTF.

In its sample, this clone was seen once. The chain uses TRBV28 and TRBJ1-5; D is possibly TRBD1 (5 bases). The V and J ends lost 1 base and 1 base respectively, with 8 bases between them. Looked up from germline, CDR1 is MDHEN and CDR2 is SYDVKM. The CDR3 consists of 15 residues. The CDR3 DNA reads TGTGCCAGCAGTTTATTTAGGGGCAGCAATCAGCCCCAGCATTTT. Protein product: CASSLFRGSNQPQHF.